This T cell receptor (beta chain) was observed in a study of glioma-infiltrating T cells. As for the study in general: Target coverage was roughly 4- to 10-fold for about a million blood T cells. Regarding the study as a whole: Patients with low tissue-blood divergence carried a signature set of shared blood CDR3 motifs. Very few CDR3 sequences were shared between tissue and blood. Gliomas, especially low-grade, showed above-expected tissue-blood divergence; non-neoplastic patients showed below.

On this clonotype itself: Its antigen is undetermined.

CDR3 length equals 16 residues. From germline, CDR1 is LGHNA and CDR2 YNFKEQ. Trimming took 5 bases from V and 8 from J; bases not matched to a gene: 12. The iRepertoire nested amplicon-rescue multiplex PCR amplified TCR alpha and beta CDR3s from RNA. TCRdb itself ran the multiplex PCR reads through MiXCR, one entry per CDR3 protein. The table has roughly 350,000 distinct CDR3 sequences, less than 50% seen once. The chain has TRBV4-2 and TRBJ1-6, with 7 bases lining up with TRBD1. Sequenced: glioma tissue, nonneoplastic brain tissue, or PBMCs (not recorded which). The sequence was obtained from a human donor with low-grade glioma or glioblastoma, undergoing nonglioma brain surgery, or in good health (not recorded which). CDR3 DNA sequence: TGTGCCAGCAGCTTGAACAGGGGCGTTGGGTATTCACCCCTCCACTTT. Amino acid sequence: CASSLNRGVGYSPLHF.